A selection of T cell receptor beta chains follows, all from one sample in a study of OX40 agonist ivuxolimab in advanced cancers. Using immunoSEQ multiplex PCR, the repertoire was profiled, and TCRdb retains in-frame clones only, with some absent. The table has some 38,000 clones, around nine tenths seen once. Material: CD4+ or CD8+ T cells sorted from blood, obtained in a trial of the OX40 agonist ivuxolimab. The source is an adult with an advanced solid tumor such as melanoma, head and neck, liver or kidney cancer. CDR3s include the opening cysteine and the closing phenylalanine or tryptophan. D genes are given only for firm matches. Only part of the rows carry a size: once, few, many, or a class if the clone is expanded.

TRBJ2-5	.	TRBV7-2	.	TGTGCCAGCAGCCCTCCGCAGGGGAGGGAAAGGGCGTCAACCCACCAGTACTTC	CASSPPQGRERASTHQYF
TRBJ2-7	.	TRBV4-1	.	TGCGCCAGCAGCCAGGCCTGGGGGGTTACCTACGAGCAGTACTTC	CASSQAWGVTYEQYF
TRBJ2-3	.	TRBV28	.	TGTGCCTACCGGGACCCTAGGAACCCAGATACGCAGTATTTT	CAYRDPRNPDTQYF
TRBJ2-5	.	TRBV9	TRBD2	TGTGCCAGCAGCGTAAGAGCTAGCGGTGAAGAGACCCAGTACTTC	CASSVRASGEETQYF
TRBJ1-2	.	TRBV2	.	TGTGCCAGCAGATTGGACGGCTCTGCTGGCGGCTACACCTTC	CASRLDGSAGGYTF
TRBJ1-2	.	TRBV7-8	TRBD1	TGTGCCAGCAGCTCGAACCGGGACAGATATGGCTACACCTTC	CASSSNRDRYGYTF
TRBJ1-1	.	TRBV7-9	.	TGTGCCAGCAGCTTAAATAAGGCTCTGAACACTGAAGCTTTCTTT	CASSLNKALNTEAFF
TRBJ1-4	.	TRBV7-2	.	TGTGCCAGCAGCTTACGTACGCGGGGGACTAATGAAAAACTGTTTTTT	CASSLRTRGTNEKLFF
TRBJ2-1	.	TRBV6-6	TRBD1	TGTGCCGGCAGCTTGGACAGGGGTAGCTCCTACAATGAGCAGTTCTTC	CAGSLDRGSSYNEQFF
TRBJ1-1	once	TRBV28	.	TGTGCCAGCCGTATTTCTCTTGAAGCTTTCTTT	CASRISLEAFF
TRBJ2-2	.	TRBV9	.	TGTGCCAGCAGCTTACTAGGTGCCAAGAACACCGGGGAGCTGTTTTTT	CASSLLGAKNTGELFF
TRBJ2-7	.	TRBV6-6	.	TGTGCCAGCAGCCGAGGACTACCTCCCTACGAGCAGTACTTC	CASSRGLPPYEQYF
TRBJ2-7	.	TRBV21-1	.	TGTGCCAGCAGCAAAGCGGGGTTTGCGGACGAGCAGTACTTC	CASSKAGFADEQYF